The 5 T cell receptor beta chains listed next were all sequenced from one sample in a study of blood T cells in healthy people across ages. Then a second PCR, running about 6 to 12 cycles, was carried out with a sample-barcoded 5' primer and a J-beta primer mix. TCRdb reprocessed the 5' RACE reads with MiXCR, giving one entry per CDR3 protein. The sample lists around 780,000 distinct CDR3 sequences; approximately 53% were seen once. The sequenced material came from blood. The receptors shown here come from a man in his forties in good health.

The genes are TRBV20-1 and TRBJ2-1, with D perhaps TRBD2 (5 bases). The germline CDR1 and CDR2 sequences are DFQATT and SNEGSKA (reference sequence). This CDR3 region has 12 residues. The germline V and J ends were trimmed by 8 bases and 9 bases, with 17 bases remaining between them. The CDR3 loop reads CSTRGPRSEQFF. CDR3 in DNA: TGCAGTACCAGAGGGCCTCGGTCTGAGCAGTTCTTC.

This clonotype was seen only once. V and J are TRBV28 and TRBJ2-7, with 7 bases matching TRBD1. The CDR3 is 14 amino acids. The V gene end was trimmed by 7 bases and the J gene end by 1 base; junction bases not matched to a gene: 7. Germline CDR1 is MDHEN and CDR2 is SYDVKM. The CDR3 reads CASTTPGQSYEQYF. The CDR3 region has the DNA TGTGCCAGCACAACACCGGGACAGTCCTACGAGCAGTACTTC. Filled out from reference TRBV28 and TRBJ2-7, the complete variable domain reads DVKVTQSSRYLVKRTGEKVFLECVQDMDHENMFWYRQDPGLGLRLIYFSYDVKMKEKGDIPEGYSVSREKKERFSLILESASTNQTSMYLCASTTPGQSYEQYFGPGTRLTVT.

This rearrangement joins TRBV29-1 to TRBJ2-5; maybe TRBD2 (5 bases). Germline CDR1 is SQVTM and CDR2 is ANQGSEA. This CDR3 has 15 amino acids. With 3 bases removed from V and 11 bases from J, the gap between germline ends came to 25 bases. The DNA for the CDR3 is TGCAGCGTTGATCTTCCGGGGAAGGCCCTCAATGAGCAGTACTTC. Its protein is CSVDLPGKALNEQYF. The full variable domain, completed using reference TRBV29-1 and TRBJ2-5, is SAVISQKPSRDICQRGTSLTIQCQVDSQVTMMFWYRQQPGQSLTLIATANQGSEATYESGFVIDKFPISRPNLTFSTLTVSNMSPEDSSIYLCSVDLPGKALNEQYFGPGTRLLVL.

This chain connects TRBV13 to TRBJ2-7; 7 bases line up with TRBD1. The CDR3 is 14 amino acids. The J segment lost 2 bases and the V segment lost 4 bases, leaving 5 bases of the junction unmatched. In germline, CDR1 is PRHDT, CDR2 FYEKMQ (reference sequence). The CDR3 protein is CASSYGDRPYEQYF. For the CDR3, the DNA is TGTGCCAGCAGCTACGGGGACAGACCCTACGAGCAGTACTTC.

The V and J genes are TRBV27 and TRBJ2-1; 12 positions match TRBD2. Trimming cost V 3 bases and J 8 bases; bases outside gene matches: 5. This CDR3 is built from 15 residues. CDR1 is MNHEY, CDR2 SMNVEV, per germline (reference sequence). The CDR3 DNA follows: TGTGCCAGCAGTTTTCTAGCGGGAGGGAGGGATGAGCAGTTCTTC. It encodes CASSFLAGGRDEQFF.